This TCR beta chain was obtained from a study of shared clonotypes between healthy human individuals. Caucasian adults residing in Nashville, Tennessee made up all the donors. Measured with immunoSEQ multiplex PCR; TCRdb has only the in-frame clones, and not every one. The repertoire holds hundreds of thousands of clones, with about 74% as singletons. CDR1 is SGHNT and CDR2 is YYREEE in the germline V gene (reference sequence). The V gene end was trimmed by 1 base and the J gene end by 4 bases; junction bases not matched to a gene: 10. The CDR3 consists of 19 residues. The TCR sequence derives from a woman aged 30 to 39 in good health. The rearrangement links TRBV5-4 to TRBJ2-2, with 13 bases identical to TRBD2. Sequencing was carried out using memory CD4+ T cells sorted from blood. The sample's subset: CD45RA-negative fraction. The CDR3 bases are TGTGCCAGCAGCTTGAACCAGGGACTAGCGGGACGCTCCACCGGGGAGCTGTTTTTT. Translating it yields CASSLNQGLAGRSTGELFF.